This T cell receptor beta chain was found in a study of CD8 T cells in Susac syndrome. Random hexamers served to reverse transcribe roughly 0.45 to 1 ug RNA. It was immunoSEQ multiplex PCR that amplified TCR beta CDR3 across 54 Vbeta and 13 Jbeta. TCRdb re-called the immunoSEQ multiplex PCR reads through MiXCR, storing one row per CDR3 protein. The profile shows 300,000 or so distinct CDR3 sequences, roughly nine tenths of them singletons. This CDR3 spans 14 amino acids. J gave up 0 bases and V 3 bases, and 0 bases lay outside the gene matches. Germline CDR1 reads SGHDN; CDR2 reads FVKESK. Sequencing of TCR beta covered CD8+ and CD4+ T cells obtained from blood. Negative isolation yielded CD4+ and CD8+ T cells, and FACS enriched TEMRA cells.

The chain combines TRBV14 with TRBJ2-3; 7 bases agree with TRBD2. This clonotype was sampled from a human donor with multiple sclerosis. Sequenced sample: CD4+ T cells from PBMCs. CDR3 in DNA: TGTGCCAGCAGCCAGCGGGGGAGCACAGATACGCAGTATTTT. Translating it yields CASSQRGSTDTQYF.